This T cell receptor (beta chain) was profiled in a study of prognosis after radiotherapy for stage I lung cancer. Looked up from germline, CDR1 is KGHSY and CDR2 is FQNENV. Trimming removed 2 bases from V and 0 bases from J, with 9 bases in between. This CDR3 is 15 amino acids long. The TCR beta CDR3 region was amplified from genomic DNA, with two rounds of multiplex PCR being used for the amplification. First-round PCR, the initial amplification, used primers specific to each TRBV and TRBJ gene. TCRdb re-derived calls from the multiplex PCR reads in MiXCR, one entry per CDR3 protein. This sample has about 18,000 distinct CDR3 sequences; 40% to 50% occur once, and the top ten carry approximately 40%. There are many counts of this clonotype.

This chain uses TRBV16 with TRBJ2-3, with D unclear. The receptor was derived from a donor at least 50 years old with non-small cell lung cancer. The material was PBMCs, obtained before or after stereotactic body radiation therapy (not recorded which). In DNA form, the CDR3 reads TGTGCCAGCAGCCAACTGGGATCGAGCACAGATACGCAGTATTTT. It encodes CASSQLGSSTDTQYF.